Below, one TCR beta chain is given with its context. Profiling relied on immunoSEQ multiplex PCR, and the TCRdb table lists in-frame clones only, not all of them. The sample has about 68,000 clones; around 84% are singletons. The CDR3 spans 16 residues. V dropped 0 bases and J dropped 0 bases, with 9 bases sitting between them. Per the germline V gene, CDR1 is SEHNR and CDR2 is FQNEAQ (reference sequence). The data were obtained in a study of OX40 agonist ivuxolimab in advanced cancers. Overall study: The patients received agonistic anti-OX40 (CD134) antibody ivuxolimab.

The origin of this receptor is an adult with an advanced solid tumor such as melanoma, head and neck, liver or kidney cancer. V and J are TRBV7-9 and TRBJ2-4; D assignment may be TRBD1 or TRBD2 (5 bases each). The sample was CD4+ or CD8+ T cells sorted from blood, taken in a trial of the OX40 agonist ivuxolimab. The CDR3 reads CASSLAGAGAKNIQYF. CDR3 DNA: TGTGCCAGCAGCTTAGCTGGGGCGGGAGCCAAAAACATTCAGTACTTC.